A single sample gave rise to the 27 T cell receptor beta chains below, sequenced in a study of regulatory T cells in long-lasting Graves disease. The sample's time point: newly diagnosed GD, antithyroid drugs for less than 3 months. PBMC RNA was the source of the TCR library. The TCR beta library used iRepertoire HTBI primers with Arm-PCR amplification of CDR3. TCRdb re-analysed the multiplex PCR reads in MiXCR, keeping a single row per CDR3 protein. The table includes roughly 560,000 distinct CDR3 sequences, more than 15% detected once. These sequences were also reported in another study, on T cells in Graves' hyperthyroidism and ophthalmopathy.

The sequencing used peripheral blood mononuclear cells (PBMCs), collected at new diagnosis, from a patient treated with antithyroid drugs. These TCRs come from a middle-aged woman with Graves disease.

There are a few counts of this clonotype. The rearrangement joins TRBV7-3 to TRBJ2-2; D possibly corresponds to TRBD2 (5 bases). V gave up 6 bases and J gave up 5 bases, with 16 bases separating them. The CDR3 is made up of 15 amino acids. Germline CDR1 and CDR2: SGHTA and FQGTGA. The CDR3 sequence: CASSSDGMVTGELFF. CDR3 nucleotide sequence: TGTGCCAGCAGTTCGGACGGGATGGTAACCGGGGAGCTGTTTTTT.

This clonotype was seen many times. The genes are TRBV11-2 and TRBJ2-7, with TRBD1 as a possible D gene (6 bases). In germline, CDR1 is SGHAT, CDR2 FQNNGV. CDR3 length: 15 residues. V lost 1 base to trimming and J lost 4 bases, with 14 bases between them. CDR3 residues: CASSLAGGAVYEQYF. In nucleotides, the CDR3 is TGTGCCAGCAGCTTAGCTGGGGGCGCGGTGTACGAGCAGTACTTC.

Many counts were recorded for this clonotype. The V gene is TRBV3-1, the J gene TRBJ1-2, with D uncertain. Trimming took 0 bases from V and 5 from J, leaving 19 bases between them. CDR1 and CDR2 from the germline V gene are LGHDT and YNNKEL (reference sequence). The CDR3 runs 17 residues. The CDR3 region has the DNA TGTGCCAGCAGCCAAGATTCGGGAGGACCGGCTATGTATGGCTACACCTTC. This translates into CASSQDSGGPAMYGYTF.

Note on this clonotype: This may stem from a read error, because a much larger clone lies one nucleotide away. The chain couples TRBV2 to TRBJ2-5; D gene uncertain. Germline V lookup: CDR1 SNHLY, CDR2 FYNNEI. V was pared by 7 bases and J by 1 base, with 4 bases between. CDR3 length: 11 amino acids. In DNA form, the CDR3 reads TGTGCCAGCAACTTCCAAGAGACCCAGTACTTC. Residues: CASNFQETQYF.

Many counts were recorded for this clonotype. CDR3: CASSPDSVSSGNTIYF. CDR3 nucleotide sequence: TGTGCCAGCAGCCCAGACAGCGTGAGCTCTGGAAACACCATATATTTT. The gene calls are TRBV2 and TRBJ1-3, with D perhaps matching TRBD1 (5 bases). The V end was cut by 6 bases, the J end by 0 bases, with 15 bases between. Germline V CDR1 and CDR2: SNHLY, FYNNEI. The length of the CDR3 is 16 residues.

This sequence joins TRBV11-2 and TRBJ1-2; 11 bases are a match to TRBD1. Trimming removed 4 bases from V and 8 bases from J; junction bases left unmatched: 9. Germline V gene sequence: CDR1 SGHAT, CDR2 FQNNGV. This CDR3 is built from 15 residues. CDR3 protein: CASSSRDRGAQGYTF. CDR3 coding DNA: TGTGCCAGCAGCTCCCGGGACAGGGGGGCACAGGGCTACACCTTC. The full variable domain, rest sourced from reference TRBV11-2 and TRBJ1-2, is EAGVAQSPRYKIIEKRQSVAFWCNPISGHATLYWYQQILGQGPKLLIQFQNNGVVDDSQLPKDRFSAERLKGVDSTLKIQPAKLEDSAVYLCASSSRDRGAQGYTFGSGTRLTVV.

This clonotype was observed at least ten times. The CDR3, as DNA: TGTGCCAGCAGACCAGTCAGGACAGCACCCATGAACACTGAAGCTTTCTTT. The encoded protein is CASRPVRTAPMNTEAFF. The chain recombines TRBV28 with TRBJ1-1; possibly TRBD1 for D (6 bases). CDR1 and CDR2 from the germline V gene are MDHEN and SYDVKM. The CDR3 spans 17 residues. Trimming cost V 6 bases and J 0 bases, with 20 bases left between them.

This clonotype was recorded many times. Compared with germline, one end of the junction differs, possibly owing to a read error. As DNA, the CDR3 is TGTGCCAGCAGTTTAGGGGGGCCCGGGGAGCTGTTTTTT. Translated: CASSLGGPGELFF. The rearrangement uses TRBV5-1 and TRBJ2-2, with D perhaps being TRBD1 or TRBD2 (6 bases each). CDR3 length equals 13 residues. CDR1 SGHRS and CDR2 YFSETQ come from the germline V gene.

This sequence joins TRBV6-1 and TRBJ2-1; the D is unclear. This CDR3 region has 14 residues. V gave up 5 bases and J gave up 10 bases, with 18 bases separating them. The V gene's germline CDR1 is MNHNS and CDR2 SASEGT. DNA of the CDR3: TGTGCCAGCAGTACGGGTTCCCTAGACCTAGAGCAGTTCTTC. Amino acid sequence: CASSTGSLDLEQFF.

The table lists this clonotype with a few counts. The CDR3 carries no conserved terminal phenylalanine or tryptophan, so it likely arises from a read error. V usage is TRBV4-1 and J usage is TRBJ1-2; possible D gene TRBD1, 6 bases. The V gene's germline CDR1 is MGHRA and CDR2 YSYEKL. The length of the CDR3 is 13 residues. Trimming cost V 1 base and J 8 bases, with 11 bases left between them. For the CDR3, the DNA is TGCGCCAGCAGCCAAGTTCGGACAGCGGGCTACACCGTC. Translation gives CASSQVRTAGYTV.

This clonotype was picked up many times. This chain connects TRBV12-3 or TRBV12-4 to TRBJ2-3; D ambiguous. The CDR3 consists of 14 residues. Between the trimmed V and J ends, which lost 6 bases and 2 bases, there was a span of 12 bases. CDR3 bases: TGTGCCAGCAGACTGGCCCATCCCACAGATACGCAGTATTTT. Translation: CASRLAHPTDTQYF.

The chain is built from TRBV27 and TRBJ2-1; possible D gene TRBD2, 5 bases. Germline values: CDR1 MNHEY, CDR2 SMNVEV (reference sequence). V was cut by 6 bases and J by 0 bases, with 30 bases left in between. This CDR3 has 21 amino acids. The CDR3 bases are TGTGCCAGCAGCCCCGATCCTCGCGGGCTCCGGCGGCGAAACTCCTACAATGAGCAGTTCTTC. Protein sequence: CASSPDPRGLRRRNSYNEQFF.

In the case of this clonotype: The junction departs from the called germline gene at one end, perhaps through a read error. V is TRBV6-2 or TRBV6-3 and J is TRBJ2-7; D is unclear. The CDR3 covers 13 residues. Germline CDR1 and CDR2: MNHEY and SVGEGT. The CDR3 here is CASSYTALGEQCF. The DNA for the CDR3 is TGTGCCAGCAGTTACACAGCGTTGGGCGAGCAGTGCTTC.

In its sample, this clonotype was seen a few times. The chain has TRBV6-1 and TRBJ2-7, with 9 bases identical to TRBD2. The V segment lost 6 bases and the J segment 6 bases; nucleotides outside the gene matches: 3. The CDR3 contains 12 residues. CDR1 and CDR2 (germline): MNHNS, SASEGT. The CDR3 DNA reads TGTGCCAGCAGGCAACTAGCGGGCGAGCAGTACTTC. This sequence encodes CASRQLAGEQYF.

This chain connects TRBV5-1 to TRBJ1-4; no reliable D call. The V end was cut by 8 bases, the J end by 5 bases, with 13 bases between. CDR1 and CDR2 (germline): SGHRS, YFSETQ. The CDR3 consists of 13 residues. CDR3 coding DNA: TGCGCCAGTAAGGCCGGCCTCAATGAAAAACTGTTTTTT. This encodes CASKAGLNEKLFF. The entire variable domain, with the rest obtained from reference TRBV5-1 and TRBJ1-4, is as follows: KAGVTQTPRYLIKTRGQQVTLSCSPISGHRSVSWYQQTPGQGLQFLFEYFSETQRNKGNFPGRFSGRQFSNSRSEMNVSTLELGDSALYLCASKAGLNEKLFFGSGTQLSVL.

This clonotype was detected many times. CDR3 amino acids: CASTLEDAGGSPLHF. CDR3 DNA: TGTGCCAGCACCCTCGAGGATGCGGGGGGTTCACCCCTCCACTTT. The chain combines TRBV2 with TRBJ1-6, with a weak D call TRBD1 (5 bases). Deletions cut 7 bases from V and 9 bases from J, with 19 bases between. The CDR3 runs to 15 residues. The germline V gene encodes CDR1 SNHLY and CDR2 FYNNEI.

This clonotype was recorded at least ten times. The J gene is TRBJ1-4, the V gene TRBV5-5, with 9 bases aligning to TRBD1. The CDR3 is 15 amino acids. CDR1 and CDR2 from the germline V gene are SGHKS and YYEKEE (reference sequence). V trimming: 3 bases; J trimming: 7 bases; junction bases outside the gene matches: 7. The CDR3 DNA reads as TGTGCCAGCAGCTACCCCGGGACAGGGAGTGAAAAACTGTTTTTT. This gives the protein CASSYPGTGSEKLFF.

This clonotype was observed many times. This chain joins TRBV11-2 and TRBJ2-2; 8 nucleotides agree with TRBD1. Trimming at V came to 5 bases and at J to 3 bases, leaving 8 bases not matched to a gene. Germline assignment: CDR1 SGHAT and CDR2 FQNNGV. The CDR3 runs 16 residues. CDR3 nucleotides: TGTGCCAGCAGCCCCCAACGACAGGGGTACACCGGGGAGCTGTTTTTT. Translation: CASSPQRQGYTGELFF.

The chain recombines TRBV29-1 with TRBJ2-7, with D unclear. The CDR3 is 13 residues long. CDR1 and CDR2 (germline): SQVTM, ANQGSEA. V lost 4 bases and J 3 bases, leaving 13 bases between the germline ends. CDR3 nucleotide sequence: TGCAGCGTTGCCCGTGGTAGCTACTACGAGCAGTACTTC. This translates into CSVARGSYYEQYF.

This clonotype was seen at least ten times. The chain uses TRBV12-3 or TRBV12-4 and TRBJ2-1; 10 bases align to TRBD2. CDR3 length equals 13 residues. Trimming removed 6 bases from V and 11 bases from J; junction bases left unmatched: 7. The CDR3 region has the DNA TGTGCCAGCAGACCGGGACTAGCGTTACAGCAGTTCTTC. It encodes CASRPGLALQQFF.

The V and J genes are TRBV27 and TRBJ2-3, with 12 bases aligning to TRBD2. The CDR3 has 16 residues. The germline V gene encodes CDR1 MNHEY and CDR2 SMNVEV (reference sequence). V trimming: 5 bases; J trimming: 2 bases; junction bases outside the gene matches: 5. The CDR3 region has the DNA TGTGCCAGCAGTAATCTAGCGGGGGGGATCACAGATACGCAGTATTTT. This sequence encodes CASSNLAGGITDTQYF.

This clonotype was picked up many times. The V gene is TRBV29-1, the J gene TRBJ1-1; possibly TRBD1 for D (6 bases). This CDR3 has 16 amino acids. Germline V CDR1 and CDR2: SQVTM, ANQGSEA. The germline V and J ends were trimmed by 3 bases and 1 base, with 18 bases remaining between them. CDR3 coding DNA: TGCAGCGTTGAGGGGGGGCCGGCCCACGGGAACACTGAAGCTTTCTTT. Translated, it gives CSVEGGPAHGNTEAFF.

At least ten counts were recorded for this clonotype. This chain links TRBV13 with TRBJ2-2, with unresolved D. Trimming left V 4 bases short and J 11 bases short, with 11 bases between. Germline values: CDR1 PRHDT, CDR2 FYEKMQ (reference sequence). The CDR3 sequence is 12 residues long. The CDR3 protein is CASSSRKEELFF. For the CDR3, the DNA is TGTGCCAGCAGCTCCCGGAAGGAAGAGCTGTTTTTT.

This clonotype was counted at least ten times. The chain combines TRBV5-6 with TRBJ2-1; D is perhaps TRBD2 (7 bases). Trimming shortened V by 0 bases and J by 4 bases, and 11 bases separated the two germline ends. The V gene's germline CDR1 is SGHDT and CDR2 YYEEEE. The CDR3 contains 15 residues. The CDR3 DNA reads as TGTGCCAGCAGCTTGGCCGCGGGGGCTTACAATGAGCAGTTCTTC. Translated, it gives CASSLAAGAYNEQFF.

This clonotype has more than one count but fewer than ten. In nucleotides, the CDR3 is TGTGCCAGCAGCAACAGGGACGAAGAGACCCAGTACTTC. Its translation is CASSNRDEETQYF. The chain links TRBV4-2 to TRBJ2-5, with TRBD1 as a possible D gene (6 bases). The CDR3 extends over 13 amino acids. Germline lookup yields CDR1 LGHNA and CDR2 YNFKEQ. Trimming cost V 5 bases and J 3 bases, with 10 bases left between them.

This clonotype was seen at least ten times. The chain carries TRBV12-3 or TRBV12-4 and TRBJ2-3; the D call may be TRBD1 or TRBD2 (5 bases each). The CDR3 loop spans 13 amino acids. The V end lost 6 bases, the J end lost 6 bases, and 13 bases lay between the germline ends. The CDR3 loop reads CASSSKGSDTQYF. In DNA form, the CDR3 reads TGTGCCAGCAGCTCTAAGGGGAGTGATACGCAGTATTTT.

There are many counts of this clonotype. This chain connects TRBV3-1 to TRBJ2-3; D gene unclear. V lost 3 bases to trimming and J lost 4 bases, with 17 bases between them. Germline CDR1 and CDR2: LGHDT and YNNKEL (reference sequence). The CDR3 runs 16 residues. The CDR3 DNA sequence: TGTGCCAGCAGCCATGGGGTAGCAGCCTATTCAGATACGCAGTATTTT. The encoded protein is CASSHGVAAYSDTQYF.